This T cell receptor beta chain comes out of a study of monozygotic twins with inflammatory bowel disease. TCRdb re-called the 5' RACE reads; one entry per CDR3 protein, DNA not given. Its table lists about 440,000 distinct CDR3 sequences. This CDR3 region has 14 residues. Germline loops: CDR1 SGHRS, CDR2 YFSETQ. With no T cell sorting beforehand, total RNA was isolated from whole blood. The chain recombines TRBV5-1 with TRBJ2-1. Sequenced sample: blood. This TCR was sampled from a human donor with ulcerative colitis or Crohn's disease, or a healthy co-twin of an affected twin (not recorded which). The chain's CDR3 is CASSLSSDYNEQFF.